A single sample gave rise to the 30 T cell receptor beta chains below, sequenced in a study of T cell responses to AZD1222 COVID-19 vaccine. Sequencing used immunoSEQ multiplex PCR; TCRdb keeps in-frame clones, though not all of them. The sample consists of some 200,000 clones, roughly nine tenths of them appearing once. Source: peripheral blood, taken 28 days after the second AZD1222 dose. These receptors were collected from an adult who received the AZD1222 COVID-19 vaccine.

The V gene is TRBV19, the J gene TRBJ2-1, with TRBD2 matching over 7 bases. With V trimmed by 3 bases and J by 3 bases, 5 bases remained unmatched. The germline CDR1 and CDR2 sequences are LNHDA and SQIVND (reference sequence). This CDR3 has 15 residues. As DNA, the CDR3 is TGTGCCAGTAGTATCCTGCGGGGGAACTACAATGAGCAGTTCTTC. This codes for CASSILRGNYNEQFF.

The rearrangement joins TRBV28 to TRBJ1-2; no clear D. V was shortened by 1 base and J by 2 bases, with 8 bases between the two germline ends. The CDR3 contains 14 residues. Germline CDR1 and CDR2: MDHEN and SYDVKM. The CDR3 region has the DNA TGTGCCAGCAGTTTATCGGGTACCAACTATGGCTACACCTTC. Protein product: CASSLSGTNYGYTF.

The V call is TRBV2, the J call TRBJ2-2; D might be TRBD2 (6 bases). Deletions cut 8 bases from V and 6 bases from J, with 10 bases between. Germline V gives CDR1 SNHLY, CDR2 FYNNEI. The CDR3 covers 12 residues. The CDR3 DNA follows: TGTGCCAGCGGAGGGGAGGCCGGGGAGCTGTTTTTT. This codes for CASGGEAGELFF.

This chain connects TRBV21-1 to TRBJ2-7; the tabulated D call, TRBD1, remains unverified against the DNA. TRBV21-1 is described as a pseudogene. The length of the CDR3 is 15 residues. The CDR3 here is CASSNLRYCADEQYF. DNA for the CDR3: TGTGCCAGCAGCAACCTCAGGTATTGCGCCGACGAGCAGTACTTC.

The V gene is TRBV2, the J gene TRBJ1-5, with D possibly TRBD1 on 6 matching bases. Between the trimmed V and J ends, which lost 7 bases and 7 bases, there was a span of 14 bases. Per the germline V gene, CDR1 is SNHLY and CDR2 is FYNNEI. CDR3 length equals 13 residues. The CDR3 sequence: CASMWDIGQPQHF. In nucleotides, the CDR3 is TGTGCCAGCATGTGGGACATTGGGCAGCCCCAGCATTTT. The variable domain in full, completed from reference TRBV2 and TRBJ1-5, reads EPEVTQTPSHQVTQMGQEVILRCVPISNHLYFYWYRQILGQKVEFLVSFYNNEISEKSEIFDDQFSVERPDGSNFTLKIRSTKLEDSAMYFCASMWDIGQPQHFGDGTRLSIL.

The chain's CDR3 is CASSLMGQGANVLTF. The CDR3 DNA reads as TGCGCCAGCAGCTTGATGGGGCAAGGGGCCAACGTCCTGACTTTC. The rearrangement links TRBV5-1 to TRBJ2-6; maybe TRBD1 (5 bases). CDR3 length equals 15 residues. The germline V and J ends were trimmed by 1 base and 4 bases, with 9 bases remaining between them. Germline values: CDR1 SGHRS, CDR2 YFSETQ.

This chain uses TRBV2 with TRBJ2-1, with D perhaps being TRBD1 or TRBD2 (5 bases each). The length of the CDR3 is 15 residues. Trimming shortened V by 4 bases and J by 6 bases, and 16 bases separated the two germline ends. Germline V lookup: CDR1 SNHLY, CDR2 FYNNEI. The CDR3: CASSGGWNSVNEQFF. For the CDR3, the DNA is TGTGCCAGCAGTGGGGGGTGGAATAGCGTCAATGAGCAGTTCTTC.

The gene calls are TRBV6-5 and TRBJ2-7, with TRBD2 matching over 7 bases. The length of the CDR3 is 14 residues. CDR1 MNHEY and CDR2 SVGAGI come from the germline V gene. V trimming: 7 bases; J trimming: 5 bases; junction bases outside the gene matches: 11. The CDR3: CASNPWEGPHEQYF. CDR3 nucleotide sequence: TGTGCCAGCAACCCCTGGGAGGGGCCCCACGAGCAGTACTTC.

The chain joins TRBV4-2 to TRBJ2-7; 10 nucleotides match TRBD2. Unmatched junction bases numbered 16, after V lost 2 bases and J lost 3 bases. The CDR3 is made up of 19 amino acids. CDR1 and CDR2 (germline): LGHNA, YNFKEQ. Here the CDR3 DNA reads TGTGCCAGCAGCCAATCTCCATTATCTCTAGCGGGAGATATCTACGAGCAGTACTTC. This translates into CASSQSPLSLAGDIYEQYF.

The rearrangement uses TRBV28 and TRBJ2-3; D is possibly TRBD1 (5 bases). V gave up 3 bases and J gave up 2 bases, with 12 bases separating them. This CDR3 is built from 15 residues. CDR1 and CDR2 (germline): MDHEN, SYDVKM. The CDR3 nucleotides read TGTGCCAGCAGTTTGGGGCAGGAGTCCACAGATACGCAGTATTTT. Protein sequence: CASSLGQESTDTQYF.

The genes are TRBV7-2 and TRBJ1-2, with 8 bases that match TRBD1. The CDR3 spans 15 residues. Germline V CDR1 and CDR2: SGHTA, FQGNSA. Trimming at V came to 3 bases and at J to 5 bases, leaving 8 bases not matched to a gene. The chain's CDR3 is CASSFIGTGVYGYTF. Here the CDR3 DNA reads TGTGCCAGCAGCTTCATAGGGACAGGCGTTTATGGCTACACCTTC.

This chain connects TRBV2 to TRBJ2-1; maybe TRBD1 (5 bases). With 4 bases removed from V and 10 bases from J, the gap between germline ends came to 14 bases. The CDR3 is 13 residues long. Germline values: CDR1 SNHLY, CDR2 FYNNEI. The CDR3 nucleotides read TGTGCCAGCAGTGGTCAGGGCAGACCAGAGCAGTTCTTC. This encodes CASSGQGRPEQFF.

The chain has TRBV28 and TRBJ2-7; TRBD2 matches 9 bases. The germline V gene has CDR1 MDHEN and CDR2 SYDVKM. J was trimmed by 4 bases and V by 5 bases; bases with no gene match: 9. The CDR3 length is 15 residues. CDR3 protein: CASSRVAGGAYEQYF. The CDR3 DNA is TGTGCCAGCAGTAGGGTGGCGGGAGGGGCATACGAGCAGTACTTC.

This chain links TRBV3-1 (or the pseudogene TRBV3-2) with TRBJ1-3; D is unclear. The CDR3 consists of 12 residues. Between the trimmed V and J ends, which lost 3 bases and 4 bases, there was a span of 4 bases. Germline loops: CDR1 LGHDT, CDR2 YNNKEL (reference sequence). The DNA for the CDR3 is TGTGCCAGCAGCCATGGGGGAAACACCATATATTTT. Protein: CASSHGGNTIYF.

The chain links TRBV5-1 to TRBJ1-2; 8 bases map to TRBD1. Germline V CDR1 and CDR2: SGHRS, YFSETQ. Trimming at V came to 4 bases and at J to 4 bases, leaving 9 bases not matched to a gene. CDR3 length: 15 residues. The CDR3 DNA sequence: TGCGCCAGCAGCCACGGGACAGGCGGCGGCTATGGCTACACCTTC. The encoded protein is CASSHGTGGGYGYTF.

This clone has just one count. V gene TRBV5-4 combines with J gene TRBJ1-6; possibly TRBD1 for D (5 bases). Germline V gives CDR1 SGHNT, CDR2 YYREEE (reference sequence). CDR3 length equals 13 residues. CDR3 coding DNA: TGTTCCTGGGGGGAAAGCTATAATTCACCCCTCCACTTT. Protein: CSWGESYNSPLHF.

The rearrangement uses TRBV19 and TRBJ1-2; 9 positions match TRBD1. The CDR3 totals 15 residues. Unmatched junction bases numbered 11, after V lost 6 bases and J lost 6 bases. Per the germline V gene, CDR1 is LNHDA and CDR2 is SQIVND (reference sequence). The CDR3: CASSRTGEGFDGYTF. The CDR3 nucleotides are TGTGCCAGTAGCCGGACAGGGGAGGGTTTCGATGGCTACACCTTC.

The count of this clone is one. This chain's CDR3 is CASSLQGVDSPLHF. CDR3 bases: TGTGCCAGCAGCCTCCAGGGGGTTGATTCACCCCTCCACTTT. The chain is built from TRBV2 and TRBJ1-6; 7 positions match TRBD1. The CDR3 extends over 14 amino acids. V dropped 6 bases and J dropped 8; count of bases not matched to a gene: 7. CDR1 and CDR2 from the germline V gene are SNHLY and FYNNEI.

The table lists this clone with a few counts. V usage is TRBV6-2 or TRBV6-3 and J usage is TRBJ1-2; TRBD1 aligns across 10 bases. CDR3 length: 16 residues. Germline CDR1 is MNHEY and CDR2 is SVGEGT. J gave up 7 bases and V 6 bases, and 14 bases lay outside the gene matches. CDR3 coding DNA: TGTGCCAGCAGCCCCTGGGGACAGGGGCCCTTTGCTGGCTACACCTTC. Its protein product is CASSPWGQGPFAGYTF.

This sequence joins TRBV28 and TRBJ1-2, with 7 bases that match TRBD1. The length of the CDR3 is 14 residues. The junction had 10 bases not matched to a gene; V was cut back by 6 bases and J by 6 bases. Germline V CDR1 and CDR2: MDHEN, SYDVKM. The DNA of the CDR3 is TGTGCCAGCAGCCAGCTAGGGGGCAGGCATGGCTACACCTTC. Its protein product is CASSQLGGRHGYTF.

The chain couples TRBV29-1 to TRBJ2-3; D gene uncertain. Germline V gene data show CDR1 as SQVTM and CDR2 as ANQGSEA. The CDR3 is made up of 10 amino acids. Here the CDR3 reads CTVDTDTQYF. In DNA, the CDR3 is TGCACCGTAGACACAGATACGCAGTATTTT.

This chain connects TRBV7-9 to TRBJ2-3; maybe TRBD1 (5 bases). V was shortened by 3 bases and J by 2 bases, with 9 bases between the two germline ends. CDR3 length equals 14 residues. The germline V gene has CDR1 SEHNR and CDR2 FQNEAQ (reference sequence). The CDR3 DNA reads TGTGCCAGCAGCTTCAGGGATGTCACAGATACGCAGTATTTT. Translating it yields CASSFRDVTDTQYF.

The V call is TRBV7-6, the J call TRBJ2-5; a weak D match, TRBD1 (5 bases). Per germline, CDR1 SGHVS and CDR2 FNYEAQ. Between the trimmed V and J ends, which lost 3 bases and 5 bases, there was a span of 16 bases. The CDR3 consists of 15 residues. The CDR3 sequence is CASSFQRSTAETQYF. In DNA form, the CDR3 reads TGTGCCAGCAGCTTCCAACGATCGACAGCGGAGACCCAGTACTTC.

The DNA for the CDR3 is TGTGCCAGCAGCCAAGGACAGTGGGCTGAAGCTTTCTTT. Its translation is CASSQGQWAEAFF. J is TRBJ1-1 and V is TRBV14; D is perhaps TRBD1 (5 bases). V was shortened by 1 base and J by 6 bases, with 9 bases between the two germline ends. This CDR3 contains 13 residues. Germline loops: CDR1 SGHDN, CDR2 FVKESK.

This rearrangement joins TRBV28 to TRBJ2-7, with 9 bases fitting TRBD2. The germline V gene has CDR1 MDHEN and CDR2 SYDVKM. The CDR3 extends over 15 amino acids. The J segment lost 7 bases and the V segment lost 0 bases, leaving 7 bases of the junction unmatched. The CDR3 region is CASSLWAGGLREQYF. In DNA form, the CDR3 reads TGTGCCAGCAGTTTATGGGCGGGAGGGCTTCGGGAGCAGTACTTC.

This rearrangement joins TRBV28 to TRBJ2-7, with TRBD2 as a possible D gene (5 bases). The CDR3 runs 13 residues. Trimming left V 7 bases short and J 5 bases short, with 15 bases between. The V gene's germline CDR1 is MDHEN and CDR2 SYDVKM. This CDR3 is CASTLSERDEQYF. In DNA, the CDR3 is TGTGCCAGCACCCTTAGCGAACGGGACGAGCAGTACTTC.

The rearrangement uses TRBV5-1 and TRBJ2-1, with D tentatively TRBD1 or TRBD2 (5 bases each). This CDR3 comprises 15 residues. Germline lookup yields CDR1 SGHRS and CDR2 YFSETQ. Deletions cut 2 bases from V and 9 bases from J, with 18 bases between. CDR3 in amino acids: CASSLGLSGRVEQFF. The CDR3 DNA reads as TGCGCCAGCAGCTTAGGACTCTCAGGCAGGGTTGAGCAGTTCTTC.

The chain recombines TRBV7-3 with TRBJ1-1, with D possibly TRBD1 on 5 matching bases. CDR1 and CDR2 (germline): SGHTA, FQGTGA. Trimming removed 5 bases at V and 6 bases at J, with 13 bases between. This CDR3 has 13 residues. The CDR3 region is CASSPRPGAEAFF. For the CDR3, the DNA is TGTGCCAGCAGCCCACGCCCGGGGGCTGAAGCTTTCTTT.

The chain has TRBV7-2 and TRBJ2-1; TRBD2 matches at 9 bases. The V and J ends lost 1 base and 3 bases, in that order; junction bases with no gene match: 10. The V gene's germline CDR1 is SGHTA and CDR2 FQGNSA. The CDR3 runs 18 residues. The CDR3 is CASSLEGGRAIFYNEQFF. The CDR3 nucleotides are TGTGCCAGCAGCTTAGAGGGCGGGAGGGCCATATTCTACAATGAGCAGTTCTTC.

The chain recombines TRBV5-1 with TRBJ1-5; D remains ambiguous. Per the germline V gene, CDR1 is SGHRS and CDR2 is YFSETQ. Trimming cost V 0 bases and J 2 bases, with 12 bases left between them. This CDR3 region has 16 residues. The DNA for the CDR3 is TGCGCCAGCAGCTTGGTCCCGACGAGGGGCAATCAGCCCCAGCATTTT. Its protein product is CASSLVPTRGNQPQHF.